Given below is one T cell receptor beta chain in context. Its antigen remains undetermined. No base quality information exists; no much larger clone differs at one position. The record originates from a study of identical twins (dated by TCRdb to about 2016). Turning to the overall study: To test whether fetal clonotypes persist, the study used deep sequencing on TCR alpha and beta repertoires from monozygotic twins, unrelated adults of various ages, and cord blood. To rule out contamination, replicate twin experiments were performed at different times with different library preparation protocols.

Summary of the overall study and its limitations: Fewer insertions were carried by abundant cord blood beta clonotypes, a similar but weaker trend appeared in young adult naive repertoires, and no such trend appeared in memory repertoires. Because the same donors could not be followed over many years, conclusions were based on cross-sectional statistical analysis. In monozygotic twins, out-of-frame TCR alpha sharing was systematically underestimated by recombination models, although the models agreed with sharing between unrelated individuals. Excess twin sharing in beta out-of-frame sequences was weaker because fewer shared sequences lowered the signal-to-noise ratio. Compared with coincidental sharing between unrelated individuals, out-of-frame TCR alpha sequences shared between twins showed an excess of sequences with low generation probability. Invariant T cells such as MAIT and iNKT could partly confound zero-insertion analyses, though diverse VJ usage argued against this for most clonotypes.

Every donor in the study was a healthy Caucasian. The twin cohort comprised three pairs of female monozygotic twins, all aged roughly 18 to 30 years. CD4+ and CD8+ T cell populations were isolated with positive isolation kits from Invitrogen. There are 15 amino acids in the CDR3, from cysteine to phenylalanine inclusive. Only the CDR3 part of the read is kept: 45 bases, read in frame from the first base. Clipping removes 5 bases from V and 3 bases from J, with 5 as the unmatched junction base count. The CDR1 and CDR2 encoded by the germline V gene (reference sequence) are SEHNR and FQNEAQ. The library was produced with 5' RACE. The reads were generated on an Illumina HiSeq 2000. Template switching introduced a universal primer binding site; the final cDNA contained a unique molecular identifier, enabling accurate counting of TCR cDNA molecules. Specific primers in the conserved constant-segment region were used to synthesize first-strand cDNA for TCR alpha and beta chains. Each cDNA library was double barcoded, with a SMART-Mk sample barcode plus Illumina barcodes, to control for contamination. Two successive PCR steps introduced TruSeq adapter sequences along with Illumina sample barcodes. The TCR alpha and beta cDNA libraries were sequenced on the Illumina HiSeq platform using custom primers. The authors processed their data as follows. Raw reads were processed with MiGEC to extract unique molecular identifiers, and MiXCR was used to determine CDR3 positions. For each individual, recombination models were inferred using an EM algorithm with the repgenHMM and IGoR tools. Shared clonotypes were analyzed with the tcR package in R, and sharing was normalized by the product of cloneset sizes. To study raw recombination free of thymic and clonal selection effects, out-of-frame nonproductive sequences were analyzed. The public sequencing data were trimmed at Q25 with fastp and processed into clonotypes with MiXCR by TCRdb, which kept only in-frame beta chains. Every distinct CDR3 protein forms one entry, paired with its most common genes and DNA. These V and J calls rely on TCRdb rather than the paper's analysis. The sample records about 330,000 distinct CDR3 sequences, around an eighth of which are singletons. The ten largest clones add up to around 6.9% of the sample.

This same sample was also taken into another study, of yellow fever vaccine responses in identical twins. The second study also describes: According to the authors, in identical twins the way T cells responded to vaccination appeared partly convergent and partly personalized. The study precisely tracked vaccine-responding T cell clones in identical twins.

Material: CD8+ T cells sorted from blood. The sequence links TRBV7-9 to TRBJ2-5; TRBD1 lines up with 11 middle nucleotides. This clonotype was sampled from a woman aged 18-29 years in good health. In nucleotide form, the sequence is TGTGCCAGCAGCGCGGGACAGGGGGTAGAAGAGACCCAGTACTTC. Protein translation: CASSAGQGVEETQYF.